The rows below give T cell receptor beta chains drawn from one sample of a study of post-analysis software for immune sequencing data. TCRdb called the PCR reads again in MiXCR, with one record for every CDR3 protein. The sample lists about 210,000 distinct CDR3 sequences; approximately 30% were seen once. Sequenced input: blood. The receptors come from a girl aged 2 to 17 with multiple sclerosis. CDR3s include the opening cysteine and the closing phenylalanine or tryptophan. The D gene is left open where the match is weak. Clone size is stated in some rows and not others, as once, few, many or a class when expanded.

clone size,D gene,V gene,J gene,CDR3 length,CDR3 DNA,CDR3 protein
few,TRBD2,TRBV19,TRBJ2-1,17,TGTGCCAGTAGTCTCCGCCGGACTAGCGGGATTTACAATGAGCAGTTCTTC,CASSLRRTSGIYNEQFF
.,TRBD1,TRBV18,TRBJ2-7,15,TGTGCCAGCTCACCATCGCCGGACAGGGACTACGAGCAGTACTTC,CASSPSPDRDYEQYF
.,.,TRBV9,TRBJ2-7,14,TGTGCCAGCAGCGGGTTACGAGACTCCTACGAGCAGTACTTC,CASSGLRDSYEQYF
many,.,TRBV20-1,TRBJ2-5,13,TGCAGTGCTACCGGGACTTCCCAAGAGACCCAGTACTTC,CSATGTSQETQYF
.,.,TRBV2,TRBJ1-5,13,TGTGCCAGCAGCCAAGAAAGCAATCAGCCCCAGCATTTT,CASSQESNQPQHF
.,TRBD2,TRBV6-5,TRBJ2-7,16,TGTGCCAACAGTTACTCCGAGGCGGGAGTGGCCTACGAGCAGTACTTC,CANSYSEAGVAYEQYF
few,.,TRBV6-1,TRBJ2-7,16,TGTGCCAGCAGTGAACAGCATCGTGAGAGCGCCTACGAGCAGTACTTC,CASSEQHRESAYEQYF
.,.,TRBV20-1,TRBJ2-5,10,TGCAGTGTTAGAGATCAGACCCAGTACTTC,CSVRDQTQYF
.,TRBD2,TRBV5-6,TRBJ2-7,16,TGTGCCAGCAGCTTGGTCAGCGGGAGCTCCTACAATGAGCAGTACTTC,CASSLVSGSSYNEQYF
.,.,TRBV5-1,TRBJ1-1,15,TGCGCCAGCAGCTTGCGTTTGACATTGAACACTGAAGCTTTCTTT,CASSLRLTLNTEAFF
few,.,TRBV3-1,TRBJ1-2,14,TGTGCCAGCTTGGGAAACAGACTTTCCTATGGCTACACCTTC,CASLGNRLSYGYTF
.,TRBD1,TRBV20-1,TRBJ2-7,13,TGCAGTGCTAGAGGGACAGGGGGCTACGAGCAGTACTTC,CSARGTGGYEQYF
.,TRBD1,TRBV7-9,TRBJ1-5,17,TGTGCCAGCAGCTTAGACAGGCCGACAGGGGCCAATCAGCCCCAGCATTTT,CASSLDRPTGANQPQHF
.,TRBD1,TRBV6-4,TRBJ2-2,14,TGTGCCAGCAGGGGGGACAGGGACACCGGGGAGCTGTTTTTT,CASRGDRDTGELFF
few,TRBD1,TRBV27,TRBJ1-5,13,TGTGCCAGCAGTTTCCGGGGACAGCAGCCCCAGCATTTT,CASSFRGQQPQHF
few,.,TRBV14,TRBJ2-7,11,TGTGCCAGCAGCCGGGAGTACGAGCAGTACTTC,CASSREYEQYF
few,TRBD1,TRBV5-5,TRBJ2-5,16,TGTGCCAGCAGCTCGACCTACTCCACAGGGGTAGAGACCCAGTACTTC,CASSSTYSTGVETQYF
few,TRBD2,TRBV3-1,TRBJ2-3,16,TGTGCCAGCAGCCAAGGACTAGCGGGAGAGGGAGATACGCAGTATTTT,CASSQGLAGEGDTQYF
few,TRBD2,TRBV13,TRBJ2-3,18,TGTGCCAGCAGCTATCCCCTACGCAAGCGGGGGGTAAAAGATACGCAGTATTTT,CASSYPLRKRGVKDTQYF
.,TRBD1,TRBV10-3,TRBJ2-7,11,TGTGCCATCAGTGAGGAGGGGGCTCTGTACTTC,CAISEEGALYF
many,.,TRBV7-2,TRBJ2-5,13,TGTGCCAGCAGCACCTCTAATCAAGAGACCCAGTACTTC,CASSTSNQETQYF
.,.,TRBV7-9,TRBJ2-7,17,TGTGCCAGCAGCCACCCGAAACAGGGTCCCAGCTCCTACGAGCAGTACTTC,CASSHPKQGPSSYEQYF
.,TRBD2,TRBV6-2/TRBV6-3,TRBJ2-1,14,TGTACCAGCAGTTCGACTAGCGGGAGCAATGAGCAGTTCTTC,CTSSSTSGSNEQFF
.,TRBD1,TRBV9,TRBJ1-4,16,TGTGCCAGCAGCTTGTCCGGCCGGACAGGTTATGAAAAACTGTTTTTT,CASSLSGRTGYEKLFF
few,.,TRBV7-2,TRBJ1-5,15,TGTGCCAGCAGCCCAAACGGGATCGTGGATCAGCCCCAGCATTTT,CASSPNGIVDQPQHF
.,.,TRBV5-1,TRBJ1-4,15,TGCGCCAGCAGCTTGCGGGGAGGGGAGGTTGAAAAACGGTTTTTT,CASSLRGGEVEKRFF
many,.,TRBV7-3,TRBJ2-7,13,TGTGCCAGCAGCTTATCGGGGGTTAGCGAGCAGTACTTC,CASSLSGVSEQYF
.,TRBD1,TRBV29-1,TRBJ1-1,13,TGCAGCGTTGCGGGACAGCAGAACACTGAAGCTTTCTTT,CSVAGQQNTEAFF
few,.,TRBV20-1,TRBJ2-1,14,TGCAGCGCTAGTGAGAGTGTAGCGAACAATGAGCAGTTCTTC,CSASESVANNEQFF
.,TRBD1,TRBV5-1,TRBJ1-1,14,TGCGCCAGCAGTAAGACAGGGCGGAGCACTGAAGCTTTCTTT,CASSKTGRSTEAFF
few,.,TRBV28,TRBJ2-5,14,TGTGCCAGCAAGAGTGGCCTAGCTACCGAGACCCAGTACTTC,CASKSGLATETQYF
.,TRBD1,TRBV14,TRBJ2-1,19,TGTGCCAGCAGCCAAGCGAACTTTCCGGCAGGGGGCTACCACAATGAGCAGTTCTTC,CASSQANFPAGGYHNEQFF
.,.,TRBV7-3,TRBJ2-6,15,TGTGCCAGCAGCAGCGGAAACTCTGGGGCCAACGTCCTGACTTTC,CASSSGNSGANVLTF
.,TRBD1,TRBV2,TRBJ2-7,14,TGTGCCAGCAAGGGGGCGGAGATTACCTACGAGCAGTACTTC,CASKGAEITYEQYF
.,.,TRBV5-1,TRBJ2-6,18,TGCGCCAGCAGCCACCTTACGCTAGGGAACTCTGGGGCCAACGTCCTGACTTTC,CASSHLTLGNSGANVLTF
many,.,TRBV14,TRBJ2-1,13,TGTGCCAGCAGCGGACTCCTCGGGGGTGAGCAGTTCTTC,CASSGLLGGEQFF
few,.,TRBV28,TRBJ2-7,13,TGTGCCAGCAGTTTCCTCAAAAAGAGGGAGCAGTACTTC,CASSFLKKREQYF
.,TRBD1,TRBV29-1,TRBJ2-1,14,TGCAGCGTTCGCCCGGGACAGGGTTCCAATGAGCAGTTCTTC,CSVRPGQGSNEQFF
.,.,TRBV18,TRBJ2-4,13,TGTGCCAGCTCACCAGAGACAGAAAACATTCAGTACTTC,CASSPETENIQYF
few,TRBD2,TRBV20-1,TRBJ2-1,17,TGCAGTGCTTCCCGGACTAGCGGGGGGGTCGGAAACAATGAGCAGTTCTTC,CSASRTSGGVGNNEQFF
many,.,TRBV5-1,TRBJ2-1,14,TGCGCCAGCAGCGTCGGAAACGCCTACAATGAGCAGTTCTTC,CASSVGNAYNEQFF
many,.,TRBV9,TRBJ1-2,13,TGTGCCAGCAGCGTAGGGGTACACTATGGCTACACCTTC,CASSVGVHYGYTF
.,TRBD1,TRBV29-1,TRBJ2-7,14,TGCAGCGTGTGGGGAAGACAGGGGGGGCACGAGCAGTACTTC,CSVWGRQGGHEQYF
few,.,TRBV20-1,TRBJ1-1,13,TGCAGTGCTAGCGGGACCCCGAACACTGAAGCTTTCTTT,CSASGTPNTEAFF
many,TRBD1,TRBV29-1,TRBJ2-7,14,TGCAGCGCCGAGCGGACAGGGGGAGTCTACGAGCAGTACTTC,CSAERTGGVYEQYF
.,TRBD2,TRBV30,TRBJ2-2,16,TGTGCCTGGAGACGGGGAGCGGGGGGGAGGCCCGGGGAGCTGTTTTTT,CAWRRGAGGRPGELFF